Listed here are 15 T cell receptor beta chains from one sample, sequenced in a study of control samples from healthy donors and cancer patients. The assay was immunoSEQ multiplex PCR, and TCRdb's table has in-frame clones only and misses some. The repertoire holds around 230,000 clones, with around 94% as singletons. The sequenced material came from blood. The receptors stem from a man in his forties or fifties in good health.

Only one count was recorded for this clone. This chain links TRBV5-6 with TRBJ1-4; possibly TRBD1 for D (6 bases). CDR3 size: 15 residues. The V gene lost 0 bases and the J gene lost 5 bases, with 11 bases spanning the gap. Looked up from germline, CDR1 is SGHDT and CDR2 is YYEEEE. The CDR3 nucleotides read TGTGCCAGCAGCTTGGCGACAGGAGGGAATGAAAAACTGTTTTTT. This sequence encodes CASSLATGGNEKLFF.

This chain connects TRBV11-2 to TRBJ2-7, with D unclear. The CDR3 totals 13 residues. V was clipped by 5 bases and J by 3 bases, with 11 bases between them. Looked up from germline, CDR1 is SGHAT and CDR2 is FQNNGV. The CDR3 sequence: CASSPARSYEQYV. In DNA, the CDR3 is TGTGCCAGCAGCCCCGCTCGCAGCTACGAGCAGTACGTC.

This sequence joins TRBV3-1 (or the pseudogene TRBV3-2) and TRBJ1-1; D uncertain. Germline V gene sequence: CDR1 LGHDT, CDR2 YNNKEL (reference sequence). The CDR3 is 11 amino acids. The V end was cut by 0 bases, the J end by 6 bases, with 2 bases between. CDR3 DNA sequence: TGTGCCAGCAGCCAAGACGCTGAAGCTTTCTTT. Its translation is CASSQDAEAFF.

J is TRBJ1-1 and V is TRBV18; D unresolved. V dropped 3 bases and J dropped 1 base, with 6 bases sitting between them. This CDR3 has 13 amino acids. The V gene's germline CDR1 is KGHSH and CDR2 LQKENI. The chain's CDR3 is CASSPSKNTEAFF. CDR3 bases: TGTGCCAGCTCACCCTCGAAGAACACTGAAGCTTTCTTT.

The rearrangement links TRBV11-3 to TRBJ2-7; the match to TRBD1 covers 8 bases. The ends lost 4 bases at V and 3 bases at J; junction bases unmatched: 8. This CDR3 has 15 residues. Germline V CDR1 and CDR2: SGHNT, YENEEA. CDR3 nucleotide sequence: TGTGCCAGCAGCTCCGGCACAGGGGGGAACTACGAGCAGTACTTC. It specifies CASSSGTGGNYEQYF.

A word on this clone: Other DNA sequences of this sample code for an identical CDR3. The chain uses TRBV5-1 and TRBJ2-6; 7 bases are shared with TRBD1. This CDR3 is built from 16 residues. Germline V gene lookup returns CDR1 SGHRS and CDR2 YFSETQ. Losses at the gene ends were 0 bases for V and 4 bases for J; bases not matched to a gene: 4. CDR3 amino acids: CASSLGPGQGANVLTF. The CDR3 DNA sequence: TGCGCCAGCAGCTTGGGTCCGGGACAGGGGGCCAACGTCCTGACTTTC.

This sequence joins TRBV18 and TRBJ2-5; 12 bases align to TRBD1. V was clipped by 1 base and J by 3 bases; unmatched bases: 6. CDR1 and CDR2 (germline): KGHSH, LQKENI. This CDR3 spans 17 amino acids. The CDR3 region has the DNA TGTGCCAGCTCACCACGGCCGGGACAGGGGGCTGAAGAGACCCAGTACTTC. This sequence encodes CASSPRPGQGAEETQYF.

This chain joins TRBV19 and TRBJ1-2; 8 positions agree with TRBD1. This CDR3 region has 13 residues. The germline V gene has CDR1 LNHDA and CDR2 SQIVND (reference sequence). V was pared by 6 bases and J by 6 bases, with 6 bases of the junction left unmatched. This CDR3 is CASSFGQGDGYTF. CDR3 DNA sequence: TGTGCCAGTAGCTTCGGACAGGGCGATGGCTACACCTTC.

This chain links TRBV30 with TRBJ1-4; D gene uncertain. Trimming pared 0 bases from V and 7 bases from J, leaving 18 bases between. This CDR3 comprises 16 residues. The V gene's germline CDR1 is GTSNPN and CDR2 SVGIG (reference sequence). The CDR3, as DNA: TGTGCCTGGAGTGTACTTCGGTGGGCGGAGGCTGAAAAACTGTTTTTT. This translates into CAWSVLRWAEAEKLFF. Combining the CDR3 with reference TRBV30 and TRBJ1-4 gives the whole variable domain SQTIHQWPATLVQPVGSPLSLECTVEGTSNPNLYWYRQAAGRGLQLLFYSVGIGQISSEVPQNLSASRPQDRQFILSSKKLLLSDSGFYLCAWSVLRWAEAEKLFFGSGTQLSVL.

This CDR3 is CASSPGLAGVKETQYF. Here the CDR3 DNA reads TGTGCCAGCAGCCCGGGACTAGCGGGGGTAAAAGAGACCCAGTACTTC. The rearrangement joins TRBV3-1 (or the pseudogene TRBV3-2) to TRBJ2-5; 14 nucleotides line up with TRBD2. CDR3 length: 16 residues. V shed 4 bases, J shed 3 bases, and the junction held 4 bases outside the gene matches. From germline, CDR1 is LGHDT and CDR2 YNNKEL (reference sequence).

The rearrangement uses TRBV2 and TRBJ1-3; maybe TRBD1 (5 bases). V gave up 1 base and J gave up 3 bases, with 13 bases separating them. The germline V gene encodes CDR1 SNHLY and CDR2 FYNNEI. CDR3 size: 16 residues. The CDR3 reads CASSEEYQGGGNTIYF. CDR3 sequence (DNA): TGTGCCAGCAGTGAAGAATATCAGGGAGGTGGAAACACCATATATTTT.

This clone came up once. The chain combines TRBV5-6 with TRBJ1-3; D call uncertain. This CDR3 spans 15 amino acids. Germline V gives CDR1 SGHDT, CDR2 YYEEEE. V lost 0 bases to trimming and J lost 0 bases, with 7 bases between them. The CDR3 nucleotides read TGTGCCAGCAGCTTGGACGGTATCTCTGGAAACACCATATATTTT. Translation gives CASSLDGISGNTIYF.

This sequence joins TRBV19 and TRBJ2-3; D possibly corresponds to TRBD2 (7 bases). Germline loops: CDR1 LNHDA, CDR2 SQIVND (reference sequence). The V gene lost 5 bases and the J gene lost 4 bases, with 13 bases spanning the gap. The CDR3 spans 14 residues. CDR3 coding DNA: TGTGCCAGTAGTGGGGGGGCGGGCGCAGATACGCAGTATTTT. This translates into CASSGGAGADTQYF.

The chain has TRBV7-3 and TRBJ2-5; D may correspond to TRBD1 or TRBD2 (5 bases each). CDR3 length: 16 residues. The V gene's germline CDR1 is SGHTA and CDR2 FQGTGA. Trimming stripped 5 bases from V and 5 bases from J, with 21 bases between. In DNA, the CDR3 is TGTGCCAGCAGCGCCGGGAATGGCTTTAAGGGGGAGACCCAGTACTTC. Translated, it gives CASSAGNGFKGETQYF.

The chain is built from TRBV19 and TRBJ2-5, with D perhaps TRBD2 (5 bases). Trimming removed 3 bases from V and 5 bases from J, with 13 bases in between. Per germline, CDR1 LNHDA and CDR2 SQIVND (reference sequence). The CDR3 sequence is 14 residues long. CDR3 sequence reads: CASSISNSGETQYF. CDR3 in DNA: TGTGCCAGTAGTATTTCAAACTCGGGGGAGACCCAGTACTTC.